This T cell receptor (beta chain) is drawn from a study of T cells in Graves' hyperthyroidism and ophthalmopathy. Germline assignment: CDR1 MGHRA and CDR2 YSYEKL. Deletions cut 0 bases from V and 3 bases from J, with 15 bases between. There are 17 residues in the CDR3. RNA transcripts gave rise to amplified TCR beta CDR3 regions. Initially, a first-round RT-PCR of the TCR CDR3 employed the HTBI primer set. TCRdb re-called the multiplex PCR reads with MiXCR, one entry per CDR3 protein. The sample includes roughly 400,000 distinct CDR3 sequences, around 14% of them seen just once. This clonotype came up a few times. First hyperthyroidism diagnosis is when the blood sample was obtained, before any ophthalmopathy symptoms. The PBMCs studied were ones that came from roughly 9.4 ml fresh peripheral blood.

This chain connects TRBV4-1 to TRBJ2-1; possible D gene TRBD1, 5 bases. Sequenced sample: blood. The source of this sequence is a woman younger than 30 with Graves' hyperthyroidism that later progressed to Graves' ophthalmopathy. CDR3 DNA: TGCGCCAGCAGCCAAGATGGTCCGGAGACAGTCTACAATGAGCAGTTCTTC. Its translation is CASSQDGPETVYNEQFF.